Listed below are T cell receptor beta chains from one sample, sequenced in a study of T cells in Graves' hyperthyroidism and ophthalmopathy. TCRdb re-called the multiplex PCR reads with MiXCR, one entry per CDR3 protein. The sample carries approximately 640,000 distinct CDR3 sequences, less than 45% recorded once. Material: peripheral blood or thyroid tissue (not recorded which). These receptor sequences come from an adult man with Graves' disease, either hyperthyroidism or ophthalmopathy (not recorded which). CDR3s include the opening cysteine and the closing phenylalanine or tryptophan. The D gene is left open where the match is weak. A row's size may be missing; if present it is once, few, many or a size class.

D gene	clone size	V gene	J gene	CDR3 protein	CDR3 DNA
TRBD1	.	TRBV19	TRBJ2-7	CASSKRQGAVAAEEQYF	TGTGCCAGTAGTAAAAGACAGGGGGCGGTAGCGGCCGAGGAGCAGTACTTC
.	.	TRBV6-1	TRBJ1-2	CASSEAPGRPADGYTF	TGTGCCAGCAGTGAAGCGCCGGGGAGGCCCGCGGATGGCTACACCTTC
TRBD2	.	TRBV20-1	TRBJ2-2	CSARDNGGTGELFF	TGCAGTGCTAGAGATAACGGGGGGACCGGGGAGCTGTTTTTT
.	.	TRBV7-8	TRBJ2-2	CASSYPFQGRTGELFF	TGTGCCAGCAGCTATCCCTTCCAGGGGCGGACCGGGGAGCTGTTTTTT
TRBD1	.	TRBV6-6	TRBJ1-1	CASSGETGALDTEAFF	TGTGCCAGCAGTGGTGAGACAGGGGCGCTTGACACTGAAGCTTTCTTT
TRBD1	few	TRBV10-1	TRBJ2-7	CASSEGTGVGEQYF	TGCGCCAGCAGTGAAGGGACAGGGGTCGGGGAGCAGTACTTC
.	.	TRBV2	TRBJ1-4	CASSGADATNEKLFF	TGTGCCAGCAGCGGTGCGGACGCAACTAATGAAAAACTGTTTTTT
.	.	TRBV7-8	TRBJ1-5	CASSLDTGYSNQPQHF	TGTGCCAGCAGCTTAGACACAGGGTATAGCAATCAGCCCCAGCATTTT
.	.	TRBV10-3	TRBJ2-5	CAIRTQYF	TGTGCCATCAGGACCCAGTACTTC
.	many	TRBV5-1	TRBJ2-2	CASSLGITGELFF	TGCGCCAGCAGCTTGGGGATCACCGGGGAGCTGTTTTTT
.	many	TRBV14	TRBJ1-6	CASSQVQGPNSPLHF	TGTGCCAGCAGCCAAGTCCAGGGACCCAATTCACCCCTCCACTTT
.	few	TRBV20-1	TRBJ1-5	CSARESNQPQHF	TGCAGTGCTAGAGAGAGCAATCAGCCCCAGCATTTT
.	few	TRBV28	TRBJ1-5	CASSLRAGWANQPQHF	TGTGCCAGCAGTTTAAGGGCAGGGTGGGCCAATCAGCCCCAGCATTTT
TRBD2	.	TRBV7-7	TRBJ2-7	CASSLAGAGGYEQYF	TGTGCCAGCAGCTTAGCTGGGGCGGGGGGCTACGAGCAGTACTTC
.	many	TRBV7-3	TRBJ2-2	CASSSTPPRENGELFF	TGTGCCAGCAGCTCAACCCCCCCCCGGGAAAACGGGGAGCTGTTTTTT
.	.	TRBV9	TRBJ1-2	CASSLTDSPSRDYGYTF	TGTGCCAGCAGCTTAACGGACAGCCCCTCAAGGGACTATGGCTACACCTTC
.	once	TRBV2	TRBJ1-5	CASSYSKEETQHF	TGTGCCAGCAGTTACTCGAAGGAGGAGACCCAGCATTTT
.	many	TRBV24-1	TRBJ1-2	CATSDGPGLRNYGYTF	TGTGCCACCAGTGACGGTCCAGGGCTGAGAAACTATGGCTACACCTTC
.	few	TRBV6-5	TRBJ1-5	CASSWFTGLSSQPQHF	TGTGCCAGCAGTTGGTTCACAGGCCTCTCCAGTCAGCCCCAGCATTTT
TRBD1	.	TRBV12-3/TRBV12-4	TRBJ1-2	CASTGGRGLDGYTF	TGTGCCAGCACGGGGGGCAGGGGGCTTGATGGCTACACCTTC
.	once	TRBV5-1	TRBJ1-2	CASSWEQGSGYTF	TGCGCCAGCAGCTGGGAACAGGGTTCTGGCTACACCTTC
.	.	TRBV24-1	TRBJ1-5	CATSDPGGGNQPQHF	TGTGCCACCAGTGATCCCGGAGGGGGGAATCAGCCCCAGCATTTT
TRBD2	many	TRBV7-2	TRBJ2-7	CASSLGLAVQYF	TGTGCCAGCAGCTTAGGACTAGCGGTGCAGTACTTC
.	.	TRBV11-1	TRBJ2-7	CARDGARTSYEQYF	TGTGCTAGAGATGGGGCCAGGACCTCCTACGAGCAGTACTTC
.	few	TRBV12-3/TRBV12-4	TRBJ1-2	CASSPGPFYGYTF	TGTGCCAGCAGTCCGGGACCATTTTATGGCTACACCTTC
.	.	TRBV7-2	TRBJ1-2	CASSLVEGSGYTF	TGTGCCAGCAGCTTAGTTGAGGGATCTGGCTACACCTTC
TRBD1	many	TRBV7-9	TRBJ1-5	CASSSRGGLNQPQHF	TGTGCCAGCAGCTCCAGGGGGGGCCTCAATCAGCCCCAGCATTTT
.	few	TRBV20-1	TRBJ1-1	CSARRGHWNTEAFF	TGCAGTGCTAGGCGGGGACACTGGAACACTGAAGCTTTCTTT
.	.	TRBV7-6	TRBJ2-5	CASSQDGAQQETQYF	TGTGCCAGCAGCCAAGATGGGGCCCAACAAGAGACCCAGTACTTC
TRBD1	few	TRBV9	TRBJ1-2	CASSVTGTEYGYTF	TGTGCCAGCAGCGTTACCGGGACAGAATATGGCTACACCTTC
.	many	TRBV2	TRBJ2-5	CASSAYKARETQYF	TGTGCCAGCAGTGCATATAAGGCCAGAGAGACCCAGTACTTC
.	.	TRBV6-1	TRBJ1-1	CASSEGGDKNTEAFF	TGTGCCAGCAGTGAGGGCGGAGACAAGAACACTGAAGCTTTCTTT
.	few	TRBV19	TRBJ1-6	CASSFEGNHSPLHF	TGTGCCAGTAGTTTTGAGGGAAATCATTCACCCCTCCACTTT
.	few	TRBV7-9	TRBJ2-7	CASSLAIGGRSYEQYF	TGTGCCAGCAGCTTAGCGATCGGTGGCAGGTCCTACGAGCAGTACTTC